One sample yielded the 19 T cell receptor beta chains listed below, sequenced in a study of blood T cell repertoires in COVID-19 (dated by TCRdb to about 2020). The library relied on the immunoSEQ multiplex PCR assay. TCRdb provides this immuneACCESS table in a form limited to in-frame rearrangements. Some clones are lacking; in checked studies, under half of them reflect an unresolved V gene, and why the rest are absent is not known. Recorded for this sample are approximately 240,000 clones; roughly 90% of them occurred a single time. The leading ten clones occupy about 6% of the sample. Sequencing was carried out using PBMCs or T cells enriched from blood (not recorded which). All receptors derive from a woman aged 25 to 39 with acute COVID-19.

The V call is TRBV5-1, the J call TRBJ1-2, with D hard to call. Per germline, CDR1 SGHRS and CDR2 YFSETQ. Trimming took 2 bases from V and 2 from J, leaving 7 bases between them. The CDR3 loop spans 13 amino acids. CDR3 residues: CASSLDSNYGYTF. CDR3 sequence (DNA): TGCGCCAGCAGCTTAGACTCCAACTATGGCTACACCTTC.

The J gene is TRBJ1-1, the V gene TRBV6-5; D remains ambiguous. V lost 8 bases, J lost 4 bases, and 20 bases lay in between. Germline V gene sequence: CDR1 MNHEY, CDR2 SVGAGI. The CDR3 is 15 residues long. The CDR3 DNA is TGTGCCAGCGCACGAACCGGGTGGGAGGTCACTGAAGCTTTCTTT. As protein: CASARTGWEVTEAFF.

In its sample, this clone was seen once. V is TRBV12-3 or TRBV12-4 and J is TRBJ2-3; D is unresolved. CDR3 length: 12 residues. V dropped 6 bases and J dropped 2 bases, with 6 bases sitting between them. The CDR3 bases are TGTGCCAGCAGCTTGTTCACAGATACGCAGTATTTT. Its protein is CASSLFTDTQYF.

The CDR3 bases are TGCAGCGTCCCAGGGGACAGAACAGGGTACAATGAGCAGTTCTTC. It encodes CSVPGDRTGYNEQFF. The chain recombines TRBV29-1 with TRBJ2-1; TRBD1 matches 7 bases. The CDR3 runs to 15 residues. Germline CDR1 SQVTM, CDR2 ANQGSEA. The V segment lost 6 bases and the J segment 4 bases; nucleotides outside the gene matches: 12.

V is TRBV7-9 and J is TRBJ1-2; a possible D gene is TRBD1 (5 bases). This CDR3 spans 13 amino acids. Per germline, CDR1 SEHNR and CDR2 FQNEAQ (reference sequence). Trimming removed 3 bases at V and 7 bases at J, with 12 bases between. The CDR3 is CASSLSVQGGYTF. CDR3 nucleotides: TGTGCCAGCAGCTTGTCGGTTCAGGGTGGCTACACCTTC.

In this sample, this clone turned up a few times. V and J are TRBV2 and TRBJ2-2; 7 nucleotides align to TRBD1. Germline CDR1 SNHLY, CDR2 FYNNEI. This CDR3 is 14 amino acids long. V gave up 7 bases and J gave up 4 bases; unmatched junction bases: 6. Here the CDR3 reads CASTLTGSTGELFF. DNA for the CDR3: TGTGCCAGCACCCTGACAGGGAGCACCGGGGAGCTGTTTTTT.

The chain is built from TRBV4-2 and TRBJ1-4, with 11 bases matching TRBD1. The CDR3 has 16 amino acids. The germline V gene encodes CDR1 LGHNA and CDR2 YNFKEQ. J gave up 6 bases and V 1 base, and 4 bases lay outside the gene matches. CDR3 in DNA: TGTGCCAGCAGCCAAGGGACAGGGGGCAGGGATGAAAAACTGTTTTTT. Residues: CASSQGTGGRDEKLFF.

V is TRBV19 and J is TRBJ1-2; TRBD1 is a possible D gene (6 bases). V lost 5 bases and J 6 bases, leaving 13 bases between the germline ends. The germline V gene has CDR1 LNHDA and CDR2 SQIVND (reference sequence). CDR3 length equals 13 residues. The CDR3 loop reads CASSEDRYHGYTF. For the CDR3, the DNA is TGTGCCAGTAGTGAGGACAGATACCATGGCTACACCTTC.

CDR3 sequence: CASSFMGLAGRGGADTQYF. CDR3 DNA: TGTGCCAGCAGTTTTATGGGACTAGCGGGGAGAGGTGGGGCTGATACGCAGTATTTT. The V call is TRBV28, the J call TRBJ2-3, with 13 bases that match TRBD2. The V gene end was trimmed by 3 bases and the J gene end by 6 bases; junction bases not matched to a gene: 15. CDR1 MDHEN and CDR2 SYDVKM come from the germline V gene. This CDR3 spans 19 amino acids.

Concerning this clone itself: The junction departs from the called germline gene at one end, perhaps through a read error. The gene calls are TRBV3-1 (or the pseudogene TRBV3-2) and TRBJ2-3; the match to TRBD2 covers 8 bases. The CDR3 totals 15 residues. Germline V lookup: CDR1 LGHDT, CDR2 YNNKEL (reference sequence). CDR3 in DNA: TGTGCCGGCAGCCAATCGGGGGGGATGGGAGATACGCAGTATTTT. Its protein is CAGSQSGGMGDTQYF.

The chain joins TRBV28 to TRBJ1-5; 8 positions agree with TRBD1. The CDR3 is made up of 11 amino acids. From germline, CDR1 is MDHEN and CDR2 SYDVKM. With V trimmed by 5 bases and J by 13 bases, 4 bases remained unmatched. The CDR3 sequence: CASSLRQGQHF. The CDR3 DNA reads TGTGCCAGCAGTCTTAGACAGGGGCAGCATTTT.

The chain carries TRBV6-1 and TRBJ2-1; TRBD2 aligns across 14 bases. Trimming at V came to 4 bases and at J to 4 bases, leaving 3 bases not matched to a gene. CDR1 and CDR2 (germline): MNHNS, SASEGT. The CDR3 spans 16 residues. The CDR3 region has the DNA TGTGCCAGCAGTGGACGACTAGCGGGGGGGTACAATGAGCAGTTCTTC. Translation gives CASSGRLAGGYNEQFF.

The genes are TRBV15 and TRBJ2-7; D gene unclear. Germline lookup yields CDR1 LNHNV and CDR2 YYDKDF (reference sequence). Trimming shortened V by 0 bases and J by 3 bases, and 6 bases separated the two germline ends. This CDR3 spans 13 amino acids. CDR3 residues: CATSREVDYEQYF. The CDR3 DNA sequence: TGTGCCACCAGCAGAGAAGTAGACTACGAGCAGTACTTC.

The V gene is TRBV2, the J gene TRBJ2-7; perhaps TRBD1 as D (6 bases). Trimming stripped 6 bases from V and 3 bases from J, with 15 bases between. The germline CDR1 and CDR2 sequences are SNHLY and FYNNEI. The CDR3 runs to 14 residues. The CDR3 here is CASSQQGFVYEQYF. CDR3 bases: TGTGCCAGCAGCCAACAGGGCTTCGTCTACGAGCAGTACTTC.

This CDR3 reads CASSSWATYNEQFF. CDR3 DNA: TGTGCCAGCAGCTCATGGGCGACCTACAATGAGCAGTTCTTC. J is TRBJ2-1 and V is TRBV7-9; D is ambiguous. Trimming cost V 4 bases and J 2 bases, with 9 bases left between them. In germline, CDR1 is SEHNR, CDR2 FQNEAQ (reference sequence). The CDR3 consists of 14 residues.

The chain couples TRBV19 to TRBJ2-1; 7 bases map to TRBD2. The CDR3 is made up of 15 amino acids. Germline CDR1 reads LNHDA; CDR2 reads SQIVND (reference sequence). With V trimmed by 6 bases and J by 3 bases, 8 bases remained unmatched. The CDR3 nucleotides are TGTGCCAGTAGCCTAACGCTAGCGGTCTACAATGAGCAGTTCTTC. This gives the protein CASSLTLAVYNEQFF.

This chain joins TRBV11-3 and TRBJ2-7; tentatively, D is TRBD1 (5 bases). The CDR3 sequence is 15 residues long. The germline V gene has CDR1 SGHNT and CDR2 YENEEA. V dropped 5 bases and J dropped 4 bases, with 18 bases sitting between them. For the CDR3, the DNA is TGTGCCAGCAGCCCCCCTAGGGGTTCCGGTTACGAGCAGTACTTC. This sequence encodes CASSPPRGSGYEQYF.

This chain joins TRBV29-1 and TRBJ2-1; possibly TRBD2 for D (7 bases). The CDR3 length is 14 residues. CDR1 is SQVTM, CDR2 ANQGSEA, per germline. CDR3 in amino acids: CRAGGGSSYNEQFF. CDR3 coding DNA: TGCAGGGCTGGGGGCGGGAGCTCCTACAATGAGCAGTTCTTC.

The gene calls are TRBV7-9 and TRBJ1-5; D is perhaps TRBD1 (5 bases). Trimming cost V 1 base and J 2 bases, with 15 bases left between them. Germline loops: CDR1 SEHNR, CDR2 FQNEAQ (reference sequence). The CDR3 length is 17 residues. The CDR3 region is CASSLERGTDGNQPQHF. The CDR3 DNA is TGTGCCAGCAGCTTAGAAAGGGGCACGGATGGCAATCAGCCCCAGCATTTT.